The sample holds a few counts of the clone carrying this TCR beta chain. This sample is part of a study of Graves' ophthalmopathy and Graves' hyperthyroidism. Amplification targeted the TCR beta CDR3 regions, with RNA transcripts as the source material. The library came from an HTBI-primed first-round RT-PCR and a second-round multiplex PCR. Using its own MiXCR run on the multiplex PCR reads, TCRdb lists one record per CDR3 protein. The data contain about 550,000 distinct CDR3 sequences, under 40% of them seen just once; the ten biggest clones take up about 4.2%. The CDR3 runs to 16 residues. Trimming took 2 bases from V and 4 from J; bases not matched to a gene: 11. CDR1 SQVTM and CDR2 ANQGSEA come from the germline V gene.

The chain employs TRBV29-1 and TRBJ1-2, with 9 bases aligning to TRBD1. This receptor was obtained from an adult man with Graves' hyperthyroidism. Sequenced material: peripheral blood or thyroid tissue (not recorded which). The CDR3 loop is CSVEKGTGGSGYGYTF. The CDR3 DNA is TGCAGCGTTGAAAAGGGTACAGGGGGCTCGGGCTATGGCTACACCTTC. The complete variable domain, with remaining parts taken from reference TRBV29-1 and TRBJ1-2, reads SAVISQKPSRDICQRGTSLTIQCQVDSQVTMMFWYRQQPGQSLTLIATANQGSEATYESGFVIDKFPISRPNLTFSTLTVSNMSPEDSSIYLCSVEKGTGGSGYGYTFGSGTRLTVV.